These 21 T cell receptor beta chains were all obtained from the same sample, sequenced in a study of breast tumors, draining lymph nodes, adjacent tissues. TCRdb re-analysed the multiplex PCR reads in MiXCR, keeping a single row per CDR3 protein. There are around 130,000 distinct CDR3 sequences in the sample; 21% occur only once, and 2% to 2.5% lies in the top ten. Axillary draining lymph nodes of breast cancer patients supplied the node samples. Sequencing input: axillary lymph node tissue. These receptors were obtained from a female donor with breast cancer. Some clones in this sample may be carry-over from other donors' samples.

This clonotype has ten or more counts. The chain uses TRBV20-1 and TRBJ2-1; tentative D call: TRBD2 (6 bases). CDR1 DFQATT and CDR2 SNEGSKA come from the germline V gene (reference sequence). V lost 6 bases and J 5 bases, leaving 23 bases between the germline ends. This CDR3 contains 16 residues. CDR3 in DNA: TGCAGTGCCGATCGACTAGTGGGTCTTGGTGACAATGAGCAGTTCTTC. Its protein is CSADRLVGLGDNEQFF.

This clonotype was observed a few times. V gene TRBV7-9 combines with J gene TRBJ2-4; D is perhaps TRBD1 or TRBD2 (5 bases each). CDR1 SEHNR and CDR2 FQNEAQ come from the germline V gene (reference sequence). The V end lost 5 bases, the J end lost 8 bases, and 19 bases lay between the germline ends. The CDR3 is 15 residues long. The CDR3 is CASSRGVGLLDIQYF. The CDR3 DNA follows: TGTGCCAGCAGCAGAGGGGTAGGGCTTTTAGACATTCAGTACTTC.

Points on this clonotype: Given a much more abundant clone one base away, this may be a read error. The rearrangement uses TRBV10-3 and TRBJ1-4, with TRBD1 as a possible D gene (6 bases). Per the germline V gene, CDR1 is ENHRY and CDR2 is SYGVKD. The length of the CDR3 is 13 residues. The CDR3 sequence: CASGAGTSGKLLF. DNA for the CDR3: TGTGCCTCAGGCGCGGGGACAAGTGGAAAACTGCTTTTT.

Details on this clonotype: This clone may be a read error of a much larger clone one base away. Lacking the conserved final phenylalanine or tryptophan, this CDR3 likely reflects a read error. The rearrangement uses TRBV19 and TRBJ2-5; D gene ambiguous. Trimming shortened V by 6 bases and J by 2 bases, and 16 bases separated the two germline ends. The CDR3 sequence is 15 residues long. From germline, CDR1 is LNHDA and CDR2 SQIVND (reference sequence). The CDR3 DNA follows: TGTGCCAGTAGCACGGGTTGGTTGGGGCAAGAGACCCAGTACCTC. Translating gives CASSTGWLGQETQYL.

This clonotype was counted ten times or more. The CDR3 reads CASSLGGFSSYEQYF. The CDR3 coding sequence is TGTGCCAGCAGTTTGGGGGGGTTTTCGTCCTACGAGCAGTACTTC. The J gene is TRBJ2-7, the V gene TRBV28, with TRBD2 matching over 7 bases. The junction had 6 bases not matched to a gene; V was cut back by 3 bases and J by 1 base. The CDR3 is made up of 15 amino acids. CDR1 is MDHEN, CDR2 SYDVKM, per germline.

The sample holds many counts of this clonotype. The chain couples TRBV11-1 to TRBJ2-7; 9 nucleotides agree with TRBD1. V was clipped by 5 bases and J by 5 bases; unmatched bases: 10. Germline V gene lookup returns CDR1 SGHAT and CDR2 FQDESV (reference sequence). This CDR3 has 15 residues. For the CDR3, the DNA is TGTGCCAGCAGCGGGGACAGGGTCCCTCTGCACGAGCAGTACTTC. Residues: CASSGDRVPLHEQYF.

This clonotype was counted a single time. A much larger clone sits a single nucleotide away, making a read error possible. The chain carries TRBV6-5 and TRBJ2-1; 10 bases are shared with TRBD2. This CDR3 region has 18 residues. Germline CDR1 and CDR2: MNHEY and SVGAGI. CDR3 region: CASSYRLAGASSYNEQLF. Here the CDR3 DNA reads TGTGCCAGCAGTTACCGGCTAGCGGGAGCCAGCTCCTACAATGAGCAGCTCTTC.

This clonotype appeared many times. V usage is TRBV2 and J usage is TRBJ2-7, with 9 bases that match TRBD1. Germline-derived CDR1 and CDR2 are SNHLY and FYNNEI. This CDR3 spans 15 amino acids. J lost 5 bases, V lost 6 bases, and 11 bases had no gene match. DNA for the CDR3: TGTGCCAGCAGCGCGGACAGGGGCAATCACAACGAGCAGTACTTC. Amino acids: CASSADRGNHNEQYF.

This clonotype has a count of ten or more. The rearrangement links TRBV11-2 to TRBJ2-7; 7 positions agree with TRBD1. Germline V gene sequence: CDR1 SGHAT, CDR2 FQNNGV. This CDR3 is 15 amino acids long. V gave up 5 bases and J gave up 4 bases; unmatched junction bases: 11. The CDR3 DNA reads as TGTGCCAGCAGCCCACTGACAGGGCCCATATACGAGCAGTACTTC. Its protein is CASSPLTGPIYEQYF.

Ten or more counts support this clonotype. CDR3 loop: CSVEPLGDSRDGYTF. For the CDR3, the DNA is TGCAGCGTTGAACCCCTCGGGGACAGTAGGGATGGCTACACCTTC. The V and J genes are TRBV29-1 and TRBJ1-2, with 7 positions matching TRBD1. Unmatched junction bases numbered 12, after V lost 2 bases and J lost 6 bases. Germline V CDR1 and CDR2: SQVTM, ANQGSEA. This CDR3 spans 15 amino acids.

This clonotype turned up a few times. The gene calls are TRBV5-1 and TRBJ1-2; D might be TRBD1 (6 bases). This CDR3 has 14 amino acids. Germline CDR1 and CDR2: SGHRS and YFSETQ. V lost 6 bases, J lost 6 bases, and 18 bases lay in between. The CDR3 is CASNTEGGGDGYTF. The CDR3 DNA is TGCGCCAGCAATACTGAAGGAGGGGGAGATGGCTACACCTTC.

This clonotype was picked up many times. The chain employs TRBV20-1 and TRBJ2-1; 10 positions match TRBD2. Trimming removed 3 bases from V and 10 bases from J; junction bases left unmatched: 12. Per the germline V gene, CDR1 is DFQATT and CDR2 is SNEGSKA (reference sequence). The CDR3 extends over 15 amino acids. CDR3 sequence (DNA): TGCAGTGCTAGCGGGCCAGGAGCGGGAGGGTGGGAGCAGTTCTTC. Translated, it gives CSASGPGAGGWEQFF.

The chain joins TRBV28 to TRBJ2-7; 11 bases agree with TRBD2. The germline gives CDR1 MDHEN, CDR2 SYDVKM. This CDR3 has 14 residues. The junction had 7 bases not matched to a gene; V was cut back by 8 bases and J by 4 bases. CDR3 in DNA: TGTGCCAGCTACGGGACTAGCGGAAAGTACGAGCAGTACTTC. It codes for CASYGTSGKYEQYF.

This clonotype has a count of ten or more. This rearrangement joins TRBV9 to TRBJ2-2, with 7 nucleotides matching TRBD1. The J segment lost 1 base and the V segment lost 4 bases, leaving 4 bases of the junction unmatched. CDR1 is SGDLS, CDR2 YYNGEE, per germline. CDR3 size: 15 residues. This chain's CDR3 is CASSKRTGNTGELFF. As DNA, the CDR3 is TGTGCCAGCAGCAAACGGACAGGGAACACCGGGGAGCTGTTTTTT.

The chain combines TRBV11-2 with TRBJ2-4, with D unresolved. The CDR3 sequence is 16 residues long. The ends were cut back, 0 bases at V and 0 bases at J, with 9 bases in the middle. CDR1 SGHAT and CDR2 FQNNGV come from the germline V gene. CDR3 sequence reads: CASSLEQISAKNIQYF. The CDR3 nucleotides read TGTGCCAGCAGCTTAGAACAAATATCAGCCAAAAACATTCAGTACTTC.

Regarding this clonotype: A much larger clone sits a single nucleotide away, making a read error possible. The rearrangement links TRBV11-3 to TRBJ2-1; D unresolved. From germline, CDR1 is SGHNT and CDR2 YENEEA. The CDR3 is 14 amino acids. Trimming shortened V by 8 bases and J by 6 bases, and 17 bases separated the two germline ends. CDR3 sequence reads: CASGTVSGPNEQFF. CDR3 nucleotides: TGTGCCAGCGGCACTGTGTCTGGTCCCAATGAGCAGTTCTTC.

This clonotype appeared many times. This chain uses TRBV7-9 with TRBJ2-7, with D unclear. Deletions cut 5 bases from V and 2 bases from J, with 7 bases between. The germline gives CDR1 SEHNR, CDR2 FQNEAQ (reference sequence). The CDR3 has 12 amino acids. CDR3 nucleotide sequence: TGTGCCAGCAGCCAACCCCCCTACGAGCAGTACTTC. Translation: CASSQPPYEQYF. The variable domain in full, completed from reference TRBV7-9 and TRBJ2-7, reads DTGVSQNPRHKITKRGQNVTFRCDPISEHNRLYWYRQTLGQGPEFLTYFQNEAQLEKSRLLSDRFSAERPKGSFSTLEIQRTEQGDSAMYLCASSQPPYEQYFGPGTRLTVT.

This clonotype was seen a few times. V usage is TRBV6-1 and J usage is TRBJ2-2, with 7 bases lining up with TRBD2. CDR3 size: 14 residues. The ends lost 10 bases at V and 6 bases at J; junction bases unmatched: 11. The V gene's germline CDR1 is MNHNS and CDR2 SASEGT. As DNA, the CDR3 is TGTGCCACAAAGGCAGGGAGGGGTTCCGGGGAGCTGTTTTTT. As protein: CATKAGRGSGELFF.

The table lists this clonotype with many counts. This chain joins TRBV5-8 and TRBJ2-1, with a weak D call TRBD1 (6 bases). The CDR3 loop spans 15 amino acids. Germline V lookup: CDR1 SGHTS, CDR2 YDEGEE. V was clipped by 4 bases and J by 1 base, with 12 bases between them. The DNA for the CDR3 is TGTGCCAGCAGCCGTGCCGGACAGTCCTACAATGAGCAGTTCTTC. Protein sequence: CASSRAGQSYNEQFF.

With respect to this clonotype: This may be a read error: a much more frequent sequence differs by one nucleotide. This chain joins TRBV6-5 and TRBJ2-1, with TRBD2 identical over 10 bases. V dropped 8 bases and J dropped 0; count of bases not matched to a gene: 7. The CDR3 loop spans 16 amino acids. CDR1 MNHEY and CDR2 SVGAGI come from the germline V gene. The CDR3 loop is CASSGPSGGSYNEQFF. The CDR3 coding sequence is TGTGCCAGCTCCGGACCTAGCGGGGGCTCCTACAATGAGCAGTTCTTC.

This clonotype was observed at least ten times. This CDR3 reads CASRRDFRIGELFF. In nucleotides, the CDR3 is TGTGCCAGCAGACGGGACTTTCGAATCGGGGAGCTGTTTTTT. The chain recombines TRBV7-2 with TRBJ2-2, with D possibly matching TRBD2 (6 bases). The germline CDR1 and CDR2 sequences are SGHTA and FQGNSA. V dropped 6 bases and J dropped 7 bases, with 15 bases sitting between them. The CDR3 spans 14 residues.